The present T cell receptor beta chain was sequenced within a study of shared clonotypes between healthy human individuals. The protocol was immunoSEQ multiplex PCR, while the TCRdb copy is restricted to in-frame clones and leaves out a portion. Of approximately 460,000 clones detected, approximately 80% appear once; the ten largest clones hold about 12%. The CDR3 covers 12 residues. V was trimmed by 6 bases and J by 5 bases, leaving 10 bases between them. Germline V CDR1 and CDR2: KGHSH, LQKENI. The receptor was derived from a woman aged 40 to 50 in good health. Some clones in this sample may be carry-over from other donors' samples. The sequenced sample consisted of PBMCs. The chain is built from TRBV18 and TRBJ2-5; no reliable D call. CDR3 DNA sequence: TGTGCCAGCTCGGCGCCGTCGGAGACCCAGTACTTC. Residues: CASSAPSETQYF.